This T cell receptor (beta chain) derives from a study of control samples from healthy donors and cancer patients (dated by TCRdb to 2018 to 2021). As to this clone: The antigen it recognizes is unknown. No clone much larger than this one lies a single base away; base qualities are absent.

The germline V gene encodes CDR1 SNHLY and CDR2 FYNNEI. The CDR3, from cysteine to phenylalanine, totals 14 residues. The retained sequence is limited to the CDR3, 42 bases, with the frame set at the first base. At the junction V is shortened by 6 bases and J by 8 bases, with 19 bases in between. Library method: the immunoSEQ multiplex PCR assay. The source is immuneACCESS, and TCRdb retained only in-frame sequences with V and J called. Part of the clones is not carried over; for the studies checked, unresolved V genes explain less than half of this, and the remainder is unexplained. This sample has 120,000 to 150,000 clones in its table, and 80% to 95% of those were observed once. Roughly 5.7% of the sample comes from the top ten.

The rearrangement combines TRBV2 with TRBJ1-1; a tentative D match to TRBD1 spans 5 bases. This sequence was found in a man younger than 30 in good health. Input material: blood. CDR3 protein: CASRLTGGGKEAFF. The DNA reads TGTGCCAGCAGACTCACTGGGGGGGGTAAGGAAGCTTTCTTT.